This T cell receptor (beta chain) derives from a study of blood T cell repertoires in COVID-19 (dated by TCRdb to 2018 to 2020). Regarding the research as a whole: Samples covering the acute and convalescent phases of COVID-19 were provided by collaborators in the United States, Italy and Spain. The material from the prospective study consisted of cDNA or gDNA derived from T cells, B-cell-depleted T cells, or PBMCs. Samples came from the ongoing ImmuneRACE study (first 160 participants) plus 1,254 subjects from 6 global collaborators. Subjects who had been exposed to COVID-19, were actively infected with it, or had recovered from it provided the deeply sampled blood TCRbeta repertoires that made up the dataset. Nearly every sample came with metadata listing a de-identified subject ID, COVID-19 status, age in years and sex. HLA class I and class II types, where available, came from metadata supplied by the sample provider rather than from assay-based typing. The repertoires were released in a freely available public database intended as a resource for research on the immune response to SARS-CoV-2.

There are 15 amino acids in the CDR3, from cysteine to phenylalanine inclusive. The DNA shown is the 45-base CDR3, in frame from base 1. Via the germline V gene, CDR1 is SNHLY and CDR2 FYNNEI. V was cut back by 7 bases and J by 8 bases, leaving a gap of 20 bases between them. About this clone itself: Its antigen specificity is not known. Within one base of it there is no much larger clone, and no base qualities were kept.

The study at large found these results: The quantity of clinical and demographic metadata differed by source and by participant and was supplied without curation.

At one collaborating source in Seattle, patients were enrolled during active infection and were followed longitudinally through the course of disease. Whole blood was collected in K2EDTA tubes by collaborating institutions according to the institutions' own protocols. For TCRbeta analysis, collaborators shipped samples as frozen whole blood, isolated PBMCs, or DNA extracted from either of those sample types. TCRbeta CDR3 regions were amplified from genomic DNA using the immunoSEQ Assay, a bias-controlled multiplex PCR. The original methods were these. The number of nucleated cells in each sample was estimated by amplification of reference gene primers within the assay. To quantify the absolute abundance of each unique TCRbeta CDR3 rearrangement, sequence reads were collapsed and filtered. For each sample, productive Simpson clonality was calculated as the square root of Simpson's diversity index across productive rearrangements. This immuneACCESS table, as held by TCRdb, lists in-frame sequences with V and J called but not all clones. Of the missing ones, under half trace to an unresolved V gene in checked studies; the others have no known cause. Clonal size and the V and J genes are those of that table, whereas D and trimming came from the DNA. Present in this sample are 410,000 or so clones, about 91% of which were seen just once. The leading ten clones occupy approximately 1.5% of the sample.

The rearrangement combines TRBV2 with TRBJ1-4, with the identity of the D gene unclear. Source material: peripheral blood. The origin of this receptor is a middle-aged woman with COVID-19, enrolled during active disease. The CDR3 protein sequence reads: CASILVSGMGEKLFF. The sequenced DNA is TGTGCCAGCATTCTAGTGTCCGGGATGGGAGAAAAACTGTTTTTT.